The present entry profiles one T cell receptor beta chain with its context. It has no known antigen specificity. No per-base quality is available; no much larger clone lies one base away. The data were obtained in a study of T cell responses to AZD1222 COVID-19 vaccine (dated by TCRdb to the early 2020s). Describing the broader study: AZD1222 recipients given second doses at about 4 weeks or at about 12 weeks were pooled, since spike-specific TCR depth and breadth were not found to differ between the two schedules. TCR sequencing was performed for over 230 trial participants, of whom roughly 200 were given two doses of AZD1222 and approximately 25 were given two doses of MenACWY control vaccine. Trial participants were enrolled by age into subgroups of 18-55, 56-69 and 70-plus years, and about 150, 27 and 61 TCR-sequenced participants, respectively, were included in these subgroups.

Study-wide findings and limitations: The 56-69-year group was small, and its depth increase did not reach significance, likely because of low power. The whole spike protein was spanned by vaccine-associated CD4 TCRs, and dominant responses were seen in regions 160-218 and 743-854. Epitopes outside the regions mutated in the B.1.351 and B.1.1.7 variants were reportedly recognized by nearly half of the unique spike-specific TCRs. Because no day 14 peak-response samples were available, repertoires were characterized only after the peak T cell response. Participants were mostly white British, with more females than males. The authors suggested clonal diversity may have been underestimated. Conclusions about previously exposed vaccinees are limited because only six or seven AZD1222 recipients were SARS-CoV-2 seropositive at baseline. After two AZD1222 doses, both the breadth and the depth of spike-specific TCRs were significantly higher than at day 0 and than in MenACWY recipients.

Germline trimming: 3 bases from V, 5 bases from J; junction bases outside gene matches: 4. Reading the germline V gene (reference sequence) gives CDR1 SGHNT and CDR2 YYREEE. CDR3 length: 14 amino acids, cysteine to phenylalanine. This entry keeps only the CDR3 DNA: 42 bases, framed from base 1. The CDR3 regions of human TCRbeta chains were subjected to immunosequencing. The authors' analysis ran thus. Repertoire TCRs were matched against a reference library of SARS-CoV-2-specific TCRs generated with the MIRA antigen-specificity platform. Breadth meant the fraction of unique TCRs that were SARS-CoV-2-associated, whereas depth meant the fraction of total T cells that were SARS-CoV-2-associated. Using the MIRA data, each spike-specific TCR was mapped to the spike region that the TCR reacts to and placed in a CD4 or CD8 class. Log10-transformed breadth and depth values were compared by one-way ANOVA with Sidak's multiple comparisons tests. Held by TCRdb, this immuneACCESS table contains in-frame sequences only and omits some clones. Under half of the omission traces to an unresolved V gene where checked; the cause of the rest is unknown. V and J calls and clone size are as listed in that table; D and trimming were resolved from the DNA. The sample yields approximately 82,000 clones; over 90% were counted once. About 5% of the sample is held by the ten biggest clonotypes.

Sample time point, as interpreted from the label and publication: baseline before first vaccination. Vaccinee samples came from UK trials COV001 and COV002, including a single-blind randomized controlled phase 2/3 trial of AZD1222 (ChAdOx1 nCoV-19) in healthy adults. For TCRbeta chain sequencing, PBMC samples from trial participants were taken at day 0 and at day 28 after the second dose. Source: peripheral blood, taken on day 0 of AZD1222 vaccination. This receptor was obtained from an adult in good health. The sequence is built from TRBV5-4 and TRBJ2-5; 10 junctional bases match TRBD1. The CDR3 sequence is CASSWDRGGETQYF. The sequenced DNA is TGTGCCAGCAGCTGGGACAGGGGTGGCGAGACCCAGTACTTC.